Following are 29 T cell receptor beta chains from one sample sequenced in a study of T cells in localized non-small cell lung cancer. Data came from immunoSEQ multiplex PCR; TCRdb stores just in-frame clones and leaves some out. The sample comprises under 3,000 clones, 25% to 30% of which are singletons, and roughly 12% rests with the top ten. The sequencing used lung tumor tissue, collected before any cancer treatment. These receptor sequences come from a man aged 18 to 50 with stage I lung adenocarcinoma.

This clone was observed a handful of times. The rearrangement uses TRBV6-8 and TRBJ1-1, with 7 bases fitting TRBD1. CDR1 and CDR2 from the germline V gene are MNHGY and SAAAGT. The CDR3 sequence is 13 residues long. The V segment lost 1 base and the J segment 4 bases; nucleotides outside the gene matches: 0. The CDR3 here is CASSYYRGTEAFF. In DNA, the CDR3 is TGTGCCAGCAGTTACTACAGGGGCACTGAAGCTTTCTTT.

This clone was picked up a small number of times. The chain combines TRBV28 with TRBJ1-2; perhaps TRBD1 as D (6 bases). Germline CDR1 is MDHEN and CDR2 is SYDVKM. Trimming pared 6 bases from V and 0 bases from J, leaving 23 bases between. CDR3 length equals 18 residues. CDR3 in DNA: TGTGCCAGCAGCACTTTTTTCATGAGGGGGGCGGCTAACTATGGCTACACCTTC. As protein: CASSTFFMRGAANYGYTF.

This clone has a handful of counts. The chain joins TRBV9 to TRBJ2-5, with TRBD2 identical over 10 bases. V lost 0 bases to trimming and J lost 5 bases; unmatched junction nucleotides: 7. Germline V gives CDR1 SGDLS, CDR2 YYNGEE. The CDR3 is made up of 16 amino acids. This CDR3 is CASSVVAGGSTETQYF. The CDR3 DNA reads TGTGCCAGCAGCGTAGTAGCGGGGGGCTCGACGGAGACCCAGTACTTC.

Only a few counts were recorded for this clone. The genes are TRBV5-1 and TRBJ2-7; a weak D match, TRBD1 (6 bases). In germline, CDR1 is SGHRS, CDR2 YFSETQ. This CDR3 is 15 amino acids long. V lost 0 bases to trimming and J lost 3 bases, with 13 bases between them. The CDR3 nucleotides are TGCGCCAGCAGCTTGGCGCAGGGGTCCTACTACGAGCAGTACTTC. Translated, it gives CASSLAQGSYYEQYF. The complete variable domain, with remaining parts taken from reference TRBV5-1 and TRBJ2-7, reads KAGVTQTPRYLIKTRGQQVTLSCSPISGHRSVSWYQQTPGQGLQFLFEYFSETQRNKGNFPGRFSGRQFSNSRSEMNVSTLELGDSALYLCASSLAQGSYYEQYFGPGTRLTVT.

The rearrangement links TRBV19 to TRBJ1-2, with 8 bases fitting TRBD1. This CDR3 region has 15 residues. The V gene's germline CDR1 is LNHDA and CDR2 SQIVND (reference sequence). Germline trimming cut 5 bases from V and 8 bases from J; bases unmatched to any gene: 13. The CDR3 loop reads CASSAGTGASMGYTF. The CDR3 DNA sequence: TGTGCCAGTAGTGCCGGGACAGGTGCTTCTATGGGCTACACCTTC.

This chain connects TRBV14 to TRBJ1-2; TRBD1 matches 7 bases. Germline values: CDR1 SGHDN, CDR2 FVKESK. The CDR3 is made up of 14 amino acids. The V segment lost 4 bases and the J segment 0 bases; nucleotides outside the gene matches: 2. This CDR3 reads CASSPGTANYGYTF. CDR3 nucleotides: TGTGCCAGCAGCCCGGGGACAGCTAACTATGGCTACACCTTC.

The chain couples TRBV7-6 to TRBJ2-3; 7 bases align to TRBD1. CDR1 and CDR2 from the germline V gene are SGHVS and FNYEAQ. V trimming: 2 bases; J trimming: 2 bases; junction bases outside the gene matches: 4. This CDR3 region has 15 residues. The CDR3 DNA reads as TGTGCCAGCAGCTTACGGACAGGATTCACAGATACGCAGTATTTT. It encodes CASSLRTGFTDTQYF.

Of note for this clone: Its ends do not fully match the called genes, so a read error is possible. V usage is TRBV10-3 and J usage is TRBJ1-2; 7 bases agree with TRBD1. This CDR3 spans 14 amino acids. Germline loops: CDR1 ENHRY, CDR2 SYGVKD. The CDR3 sequence: CASSEGDSSYGYTF. CDR3 nucleotides: TGTGCCAGCAGTGAGGGGGACAGCAGCTATGGCTACACCTTC.

V gene TRBV1 combines with J gene TRBJ2-3; TRBD1 is taken as the D call from the table, unchecked against the DNA. TRBV1 counts as a pseudogene. The CDR3 totals 15 residues. This CDR3 reads CASSQGQGNTDTQYF. CDR3 coding DNA: TGCGCCAGCAGCCAAGGACAGGGGAACACAGATACGCAGTATTTT.

This clone was found a few times. The chain links TRBV18 to TRBJ1-1, with TRBD1 as a possible D gene (5 bases). The CDR3 loop spans 15 amino acids. V dropped 1 base and J dropped 1 base, with 10 bases sitting between them. Germline CDR1 is KGHSH and CDR2 is LQKENI. As DNA, the CDR3 is TGTGCCAGCTCACCACAGGACGGGGGGAACACTGAAGCTTTCTTT. Its translation: CASSPQDGGNTEAFF.

This clone was seen more than once but under ten times. The chain joins TRBV6-8 to TRBJ2-2; the match to TRBD1 covers 9 bases. The germline gives CDR1 MNHGY, CDR2 SAAAGT. The CDR3 contains 16 residues. V dropped 0 bases and J dropped 2; count of bases not matched to a gene: 1. The CDR3 protein is CASSYSGQGNTGELFF. DNA of the CDR3: TGTGCCAGCAGTTACTCGGGACAGGGAAACACCGGGGAGCTGTTTTTT.

The table lists this clone with a few counts. The J gene is TRBJ2-7, the V gene TRBV10-2; no clear D gene. V gave up 5 bases and J gave up 0 bases, with 17 bases separating them. Germline V gene data show CDR1 as WSHSY and CDR2 as SAAADI. This CDR3 spans 16 amino acids. This CDR3 is CASSYSVQRSSYEQYF. CDR3 DNA: TGCGCCAGCAGTTACTCAGTACAGCGTTCCTCCTACGAGCAGTACTTC.

The V gene is TRBV6-8, the J gene TRBJ1-5; the D gene is possibly TRBD1 (6 bases). V was trimmed by 4 bases and J by 1 base, leaving 11 bases between them. This CDR3 has 15 amino acids. CDR1 and CDR2 from the germline V gene are MNHGY and SAAAGT. Here the CDR3 DNA reads TGTGCCAGCAGTTTACAGGGAAGGAGCAATCAGCCCCAGCATTTT. Protein: CASSLQGRSNQPQHF.

The V gene is TRBV28, the J gene TRBJ2-3; tentative D call: TRBD2 (5 bases). From germline, CDR1 is MDHEN and CDR2 SYDVKM. V lost 3 bases, J lost 6 bases, and 13 bases lay in between. This CDR3 is 14 amino acids long. The CDR3 DNA follows: TGTGCCAGCAGTTTGGGCGATAGAGGGGATACGCAGTATTTT. The encoded protein is CASSLGDRGDTQYF.

The V and J genes are TRBV30 and TRBJ1-5; 11 positions agree with TRBD1. Germline-derived CDR1 and CDR2 are GTSNPN and SVGIG (reference sequence). After removal of 2 bases from V and 9 bases from J, the junction contained 6 bases not matched to a gene. The CDR3 runs 14 residues. This CDR3 reads CAWSPGQGVPPQHF. In DNA, the CDR3 is TGTGCCTGGAGTCCGGGACAGGGGGTCCCGCCCCAGCATTTT.

This clone showed up just a few times. The chain couples TRBV6-8 to TRBJ1-6; no reliable D call. The CDR3 consists of 13 residues. CDR1 and CDR2 (germline): MNHGY, SAAAGT. CDR3 sequence reads: CGSSSSYNSPLHF. The CDR3 DNA follows: TGTGGCTCTTCGTCATCCTATAATTCACCCCTCCACTTT.

J is TRBJ2-1 and V is TRBV6-8; D is unresolved. Trimming removed 6 bases at V and 3 bases at J, with 21 bases between. Looked up from germline, CDR1 is MNHGY and CDR2 is SAAAGT. This CDR3 region has 17 residues. As DNA, the CDR3 is TGTGCCAGCAGCCCCGCCCCGGGCTCAAATAACTACAATGAGCAGTTCTTC. Its protein is CASSPAPGSNNYNEQFF.

V usage is TRBV1 and J usage is TRBJ2-3; the D call TRBD2 from the table was never checked on the DNA. TRBV1 is designated a pseudogene. The CDR3 covers 18 residues. CDR3 coding DNA: TGCGCCAGCAGCCCAGGGCTAGGCGGGGGGGCGGAGACAGATACGCAGTATTTT. Protein product: CASSPGLGGGAETDTQYF.

This clone was observed a handful of times. V gene TRBV4-1 combines with J gene TRBJ2-6; 7 bases line up with TRBD1. The V gene's germline CDR1 is MGHRA and CDR2 YSYEKL. Unmatched junction bases numbered 3, after V lost 0 bases and J lost 1 base. The CDR3 totals 17 residues. CDR3 sequence: CASSQDPGGSGANVLTF. CDR3 nucleotide sequence: TGCGCCAGCAGCCAAGATCCAGGGGGATCTGGGGCCAACGTCCTGACTTTC.

The chain is built from TRBV7-6 and TRBJ1-2, with TRBD1 as a possible D gene (6 bases). The germline CDR1 and CDR2 sequences are SGHVS and FNYEAQ. This CDR3 region has 14 residues. Trimming removed 5 bases at V and 4 bases at J, with 14 bases between. For the CDR3, the DNA is TGTGCCAGCAGCACACAGGGTAGGAGCTATGGCTACACCTTC. Translating it yields CASSTQGRSYGYTF.

This clone is judged medium-sized (0.01 to 0.1%). The V call is TRBV11-3, the J call TRBJ2-5; 7 nucleotides line up with TRBD1. This CDR3 has 14 amino acids. V dropped 6 bases and J dropped 4; count of bases not matched to a gene: 8. Germline V gives CDR1 SGHNT, CDR2 YENEEA. CDR3 sequence: CASRRQGIGETQYF. CDR3 sequence (DNA): TGTGCCAGCAGAAGACAGGGCATAGGAGAGACCCAGTACTTC. Based on the CDR3 plus reference TRBV11-3 and TRBJ2-5, the full variable domain is EAGVVQSPRYKIIEKKQPVAFWCNPISGHNTLYWYLQNLGQGPELLIRYENEEAVDDSQLPKDRFSAERLKGVDSTLKIQPAELGDSAVYLCASRRQGIGETQYFGPGTRLLVL.

The chain links TRBV6-8 to TRBJ1-2, with 8 positions matching TRBD1. Germline V CDR1 and CDR2: MNHGY, SAAAGT. Losses at the gene ends were 5 bases for V and 11 bases for J; bases not matched to a gene: 19. CDR3 size: 16 residues. The CDR3 region is CASSEQTGGSFSAYTF. The CDR3 coding sequence is TGTGCCAGCAGTGAGCAAACAGGGGGGAGTTTTAGTGCTTACACCTTC.

The rearrangement uses TRBV11-3 and TRBJ2-1, with TRBD1 matching over 9 bases. Germline V gene sequence: CDR1 SGHNT, CDR2 YENEEA. V dropped 2 bases and J dropped 4; count of bases not matched to a gene: 3. This CDR3 is 15 amino acids long. The CDR3 region is CASSLSGQGYNEQFF. The CDR3 coding sequence is TGTGCCAGCAGCTTATCGGGACAGGGTTACAATGAGCAGTTCTTC.

This clone was counted between two and nine times. This chain links TRBV18 with TRBJ1-1; D gene uncertain. V dropped 6 bases and J dropped 7 bases, with 18 bases sitting between them. Looked up from germline, CDR1 is KGHSH and CDR2 is LQKENI. The CDR3 covers 14 residues. CDR3 in amino acids: CASSLLGGRGEAFF. In nucleotides, the CDR3 is TGTGCCAGCTCGCTACTTGGCGGTCGCGGTGAAGCTTTCTTT.

The J gene is TRBJ1-1, the V gene TRBV10-3; D may be TRBD1 (5 bases). The germline CDR1 and CDR2 sequences are ENHRY and SYGVKD. V lost 0 bases and J 7 bases, leaving 9 bases between the germline ends. The CDR3 has 13 amino acids. Written as DNA, the CDR3 is TGTGCCATCAGTGAGTCGACGGGGGTTGAAGCTTTCTTT. This codes for CAISESTGVEAFF.

This clone was picked up a small number of times. The chain links TRBV18 to TRBJ1-1; possibly TRBD1 for D (5 bases). Trimming stripped 2 bases from V and 1 base from J, with 8 bases between. The CDR3 covers 14 residues. Germline values: CDR1 KGHSH, CDR2 LQKENI. CDR3 bases: TGTGCCAGCTCACCAGGGGGGAGGAACACTGAAGCTTTCTTT. It codes for CASSPGGRNTEAFF.

The table lists this clone with a few counts. The chain joins TRBV7-6 to TRBJ1-2; D remains unclear. Looked up from germline, CDR1 is SGHVS and CDR2 is FNYEAQ. This CDR3 is built from 15 residues. V dropped 7 bases and J dropped 3 bases, with 18 bases sitting between them. The CDR3 region is CASTIGVRADYGYTF. The CDR3 nucleotides read TGTGCCAGCACCATTGGGGTAAGGGCTGACTATGGCTACACCTTC.

As for this clone: Coverage ceases 1 residue before the CDR3 finishes, and the germline J gene fills in the end. J is TRBJ2-7 and V is TRBV10-3, with a possible D match to TRBD2 (6 bases). This CDR3 region has 13 residues. Germline values: CDR1 ENHRY, CDR2 SYGVKD. V was shortened by 1 base and J by 5 bases, with 9 bases between the two germline ends. CDR3: CAISEYRTNEQYF. CDR3 DNA, as far as it was read: TGTGCCATCAGTGAGTATCGGACTAACGAGCAGTAC.

This chain joins TRBV9 and TRBJ1-2; 9 nucleotides match TRBD1. CDR1 and CDR2 (germline): SGDLS, YYNGEE. The J segment lost 4 bases and the V segment lost 7 bases, leaving 14 bases of the junction unmatched. The CDR3 contains 16 residues. This chain's CDR3 is CASVRDRVALVYGYTF. The CDR3 DNA reads TGTGCCAGCGTTCGGGACAGGGTGGCTCTCGTCTATGGCTACACCTTC. The entire variable domain, with the rest obtained from reference TRBV9 and TRBJ1-2, is as follows: DSGVTQTPKHLITATGQRVTLRCSPRSGDLSVYWYQQSLDQGLQFLIQYYNGEERAKGNILERFSAQQFPDLHSELNLSSLELGDSALYFCASVRDRVALVYGYTFGSGTRLTVV.